The rows below give T cell receptor beta chains drawn from one sample of a study of shared clonotypes between healthy human individuals. The assay was immunoSEQ multiplex PCR, and TCRdb's table has in-frame clones only and misses some. The sample has 2 million to 3 million clones; around nine tenths are singletons. What was sequenced was naive CD4+ T cells sorted from blood. These receptors were taken from a man in his late teens or twenties in good health. Both conserved end residues are part of each CDR3. The D gene is left open where the match is weak. The size field is filled for only some rows; it gives once, few, many or a size class.

V gene: TRBV6-5
J gene: TRBJ2-5
clone size: -
D gene: -
CDR3 DNA: TGTGCCAGCAGGCGCCCCCAGGGTTTGCAGACCCAGTACTTC
CDR3 protein: CASRRPQGLQTQYF

V gene: TRBV6-6
J gene: TRBJ2-5
clone size: -
D gene: TRBD1
CDR3 DNA: TGTGCCAGCAGTTACATCAGGGGGCCCGCTGGGGAGACCCAGTACTTC
CDR3 protein: CASSYIRGPAGETQYF

V gene: TRBV5-4
J gene: TRBJ1-4
clone size: -
D gene: -
CDR3 DNA: TGTGCCAGCAGCTTGGACGCAACTAATGAAAAACTGTTTTTT
CDR3 protein: CASSLDATNEKLFF

V gene: TRBV6-1
J gene: TRBJ2-7
clone size: -
D gene: -
CDR3 DNA: TGTGCCAGCAGTGAACAGGGGAGTCTAGAGCAGTACTTC
CDR3 protein: CASSEQGSLEQYF

V gene: TRBV5-1
J gene: TRBJ1-2
clone size: -
D gene: -
CDR3 DNA: TGCGCCACCAACCCGGACGGGGGGAACTATGGCTACACCTTC
CDR3 protein: CATNPDGGNYGYTF

V gene: TRBV4-3
J gene: TRBJ2-7
clone size: -
D gene: -
CDR3 DNA: TGCGCCAGCAGCCAAGAATTTCCCGGCCCCTACGAGCAGTACTTC
CDR3 protein: CASSQEFPGPYEQYF

V gene: TRBV5-1
J gene: TRBJ2-5
clone size: -
D gene: TRBD1
CDR3 DNA: TGCGCCAGCAGCTTGGTTGGGACAGGGATCCAAGAGACCCAGTACTTC
CDR3 protein: CASSLVGTGIQETQYF

V gene: TRBV11-2
J gene: TRBJ2-2
clone size: -
D gene: -
CDR3 DNA: TGTGCCAGCAGCCGTTCCGGGACTCCCTACACCGGGGAGCTGTTTTTT
CDR3 protein: CASSRSGTPYTGELFF

V gene: TRBV5-1
J gene: TRBJ2-1
clone size: -
D gene: TRBD2
CDR3 DNA: TGCGCCAGCAGCTTGGGGGCGCGGGAGCCCTACAATGAGCAGTTCTTC
CDR3 protein: CASSLGAREPYNEQFF

V gene: TRBV19
J gene: TRBJ1-1
clone size: -
D gene: -
CDR3 DNA: TGTGCCAGTAGTATAGTTGAATCTGAAGCTTTCTTT
CDR3 protein: CASSIVESEAFF

V gene: TRBV7-2
J gene: TRBJ2-3
clone size: -
D gene: -
CDR3 DNA: TGTGCCAGCAGCCGCAGGGGAGGCACAGATACGCAGTATTTT
CDR3 protein: CASSRRGGTDTQYF

V gene: TRBV6-6
J gene: TRBJ2-1
clone size: -
D gene: -
CDR3 DNA: TGTGCCAGCAGTTACTCCTGGCATGAGCAGTTCTTC
CDR3 protein: CASSYSWHEQFF

V gene: TRBV28
J gene: TRBJ1-2
clone size: -
D gene: -
CDR3 DNA: TGTGCCAGCAGACTCGACACCTATGGCTACACCTTC
CDR3 protein: CASRLDTYGYTF

V gene: TRBV7-2
J gene: TRBJ2-2
clone size: -
D gene: TRBD2
CDR3 DNA: TGTGCCAGCAGCTTACAAGCGGGGTTACGCACCGGGGAGCTGTTTTTT
CDR3 protein: CASSLQAGLRTGELFF

V gene: TRBV19
J gene: TRBJ1-2
clone size: -
D gene: -
CDR3 DNA: TGTGCCAGTAAAGCCCGTGCAGGGGTCTATGGCTACACCTTC
CDR3 protein: CASKARAGVYGYTF

V gene: TRBV5-6
J gene: TRBJ1-5
clone size: -
D gene: -
CDR3 DNA: TGTGCCAGCAGCTTAAGGGATTCCGGCAATCAGCCCCAGCATTTT
CDR3 protein: CASSLRDSGNQPQHF

V gene: TRBV10-3
J gene: TRBJ1-6
clone size: few
D gene: -
CDR3 DNA: TGTGCCATCAGTAAGACCTTAACCCTAGGGGATTCACCCCTCCACTTT
CDR3 protein: CAISKTLTLGDSPLHF

V gene: TRBV5-1
J gene: TRBJ2-1
clone size: -
D gene: -
CDR3 DNA: TGCGCCAGCAGCTTAGCGCAAAGCTCCTACAATGAGCAGTTCTTC
CDR3 protein: CASSLAQSSYNEQFF

V gene: TRBV5-1
J gene: TRBJ2-2
clone size: -
D gene: -
CDR3 DNA: TGCGCCAGCAGCCGGGACGTCACCGGGGAGCTGTTTTTT
CDR3 protein: CASSRDVTGELFF

V gene: TRBV6-1
J gene: TRBJ2-2
clone size: -
D gene: TRBD2
CDR3 DNA: TGTGCCAGCAGTCCGACTAGCGGTAGTTCCGGGGAGCTGTTTTTT
CDR3 protein: CASSPTSGSSGELFF

V gene: TRBV6-5
J gene: TRBJ2-2
clone size: -
D gene: -
CDR3 DNA: TGTGCCAGCAGTTACAGGCGAGAACGAACCGGGGAGCTGTTTTTT
CDR3 protein: CASSYRRERTGELFF

V gene: TRBV19
J gene: TRBJ1-1
clone size: -
D gene: TRBD1
CDR3 DNA: TGTGCCAGTAGCCAGGACAGGGGTGGAACTGAAGCTTTCTTT
CDR3 protein: CASSQDRGGTEAFF

V gene: TRBV11-2
J gene: TRBJ1-1
clone size: -
D gene: -
CDR3 DNA: TGTGCCAGCAGCTTCTCCGACCGGAACACTGAAGCTTTCTTT
CDR3 protein: CASSFSDRNTEAFF

V gene: TRBV30
J gene: TRBJ2-5
clone size: -
D gene: TRBD1
CDR3 DNA: TGTGCCTGGAGGAGGACAGGGGGTGCTTTGGAGACCCAGTACTTC
CDR3 protein: CAWRRTGGALETQYF

V gene: TRBV10-2
J gene: TRBJ1-1
clone size: few
D gene: -
CDR3 DNA: TGCGCCAGCACGGACCAACAGGAGAACACTGAAGCTTTCTTT
CDR3 protein: CASTDQQENTEAFF

V gene: TRBV5-8
J gene: TRBJ2-5
clone size: -
D gene: -
CDR3 DNA: TGTGCCAACAGCTTTTCAGAGACCCAGTACTTC
CDR3 protein: CANSFSETQYF

V gene: TRBV6-6
J gene: TRBJ1-2
clone size: -
D gene: -
CDR3 DNA: TGTGCCAGCAGGTTATGGTCGGGGGATTATGGCTACACCTTC
CDR3 protein: CASRLWSGDYGYTF

V gene: TRBV7-2
J gene: TRBJ2-7
clone size: few
D gene: -
CDR3 DNA: TGTGCCAGCAGCGCCGAGGGGTACGAGCAGTACTTC
CDR3 protein: CASSAEGYEQYF

V gene: TRBV7-8
J gene: TRBJ1-1
clone size: -
D gene: TRBD1
CDR3 DNA: TGTGCCAGCAGCTTAATGGGACAGGGAAACACTGAAGCTTTCTTT
CDR3 protein: CASSLMGQGNTEAFF

V gene: TRBV27
J gene: TRBJ2-5
clone size: -
D gene: TRBD1
CDR3 DNA: TGTGCCAGCAGTTTATCGAACAGGGGCGCCGGGGAGACCCAGTACTTC
CDR3 protein: CASSLSNRGAGETQYF

V gene: TRBV7-2
J gene: TRBJ2-3
clone size: -
D gene: -
CDR3 DNA: TGTGCCAGCAGCTTAGCGGGTGCCCGGGATCCGGCGGTTCGCACAGATACGCAGTATTTT
CDR3 protein: CASSLAGARDPAVRTDTQYF

V gene: TRBV2
J gene: TRBJ2-3
clone size: -
D gene: -
CDR3 DNA: TGTGCCAGCAGTGACCTGACGGGGGCCACAGATACGCAGTATTTT
CDR3 protein: CASSDLTGATDTQYF

V gene: TRBV7-2
J gene: TRBJ1-1
clone size: -
D gene: -
CDR3 DNA: TGTGCCAGCAGCCTCCGTAGTAGGGCTGAAGCTTTCTTT
CDR3 protein: CASSLRSRAEAFF

V gene: TRBV7-2
J gene: TRBJ2-5
clone size: once
D gene: -
CDR3 DNA: TGTGCCAGCAGCTTCGGGCCGAGGGGCGGGGAGACCCAGTACTTC
CDR3 protein: CASSFGPRGGETQYF

V gene: TRBV4-1
J gene: TRBJ2-5
clone size: -
D gene: -
CDR3 DNA: TGCGCCAGCAGCCGCGAGGAGGGCGACTTCTTAGGGACCCAGTACTTC
CDR3 protein: CASSREEGDFLGTQYF

V gene: TRBV2
J gene: TRBJ2-2
clone size: -
D gene: TRBD1
CDR3 DNA: TGTGCCAGCAGTTTCAGGGACAGAAACACCGGGGAGCTGTTTTTT
CDR3 protein: CASSFRDRNTGELFF

V gene: TRBV28
J gene: TRBJ1-2
clone size: -
D gene: -
CDR3 DNA: TGTGCCACCCAGCCACTCTATGGCTACACCTTC
CDR3 protein: CATQPLYGYTF

V gene: TRBV7-2
J gene: TRBJ2-5
clone size: -
D gene: -
CDR3 DNA: TGTGCCAGCAGCTTAGTTCGGGCCCAAGAGACCCAGTACTTC
CDR3 protein: CASSLVRAQETQYF

V gene: TRBV28
J gene: TRBJ1-2
clone size: -
D gene: TRBD1
CDR3 DNA: TGTGCCAGCAGTCAGGGGGTCTATGGCTACACCTTC
CDR3 protein: CASSQGVYGYTF

V gene: TRBV6-1
J gene: TRBJ1-5
clone size: -
D gene: TRBD1
CDR3 DNA: TGTGCCAGCAGTGACGGTCCGGACAGGGTGGTATTTCAGCCCCAGCATTTT
CDR3 protein: CASSDGPDRVVFQPQHF

V gene: TRBV5-1
J gene: TRBJ1-2
clone size: -
D gene: -
CDR3 DNA: TGCGCCAGCAGCTTGGCAACATCGACCTATGGCTACACCTTC
CDR3 protein: CASSLATSTYGYTF

V gene: TRBV10-1
J gene: TRBJ1-6
clone size: -
D gene: -
CDR3 DNA: TGCGCCAGCAGTGAGTTAGGGGGAGCACCCCTCCACTTT
CDR3 protein: CASSELGGAPLHF

V gene: TRBV4-3
J gene: TRBJ2-3
clone size: -
D gene: TRBD2
CDR3 DNA: TGCGCCAGCAGCCAAGTTTTGACTAGCGGGAGGGTAGGAGATACGCAGTATTTT
CDR3 protein: CASSQVLTSGRVGDTQYF

V gene: TRBV10-3
J gene: TRBJ1-2
clone size: -
D gene: TRBD1
CDR3 DNA: TGTGCCATCATCAATTCTCCGGGACAGGGCTATGGCTACACCTTC
CDR3 protein: CAIINSPGQGYGYTF

V gene: TRBV7-8
J gene: TRBJ1-5
clone size: -
D gene: -
CDR3 DNA: TGTGCCAGCAGCTTACAGGGAGGTCAGCCCCAGCATTTT
CDR3 protein: CASSLQGGQPQHF

V gene: TRBV4-2
J gene: TRBJ1-5
clone size: -
D gene: -
CDR3 DNA: TGTGCCAGCCCCCGCGGGGGGCATCAGCCCCAGCATTTT
CDR3 protein: CASPRGGHQPQHF

V gene: TRBV5-1
J gene: TRBJ2-5
clone size: few
D gene: -
CDR3 DNA: TGCGCCAGCAGCTTGGGGCACAGGAAAGAGACCCAGTACTTC
CDR3 protein: CASSLGHRKETQYF

V gene: TRBV2
J gene: TRBJ1-4
clone size: -
D gene: -
CDR3 DNA: TGTGCCAGCTTGACTCTCGGCGTGGAAAAACTGTTTTTT
CDR3 protein: CASLTLGVEKLFF

V gene: TRBV6-5
J gene: TRBJ1-2
clone size: -
D gene: TRBD1
CDR3 DNA: TGTGCCAGCAGTACTTCCGGGACAGGTACCTATGGCTACACCTTC
CDR3 protein: CASSTSGTGTYGYTF

V gene: TRBV28
J gene: TRBJ1-6
clone size: -
D gene: -
CDR3 DNA: TGTGCCAGCAGTCCTCAAGCAGGGAGTTGGGCACCCCTCCACTTT
CDR3 protein: CASSPQAGSWAPLHF

V gene: TRBV7-2
J gene: TRBJ1-1
clone size: -
D gene: -
CDR3 DNA: TGTGCCAGCAGCGCCTCTGACAGGGAAGCTTTCTTT
CDR3 protein: CASSASDREAFF

V gene: TRBV30
J gene: TRBJ2-7
clone size: -
D gene: TRBD2
CDR3 DNA: TGTGCCTGGAGGCGGGAGATCTACGAGCAGTACTTC
CDR3 protein: CAWRREIYEQYF

V gene: TRBV30
J gene: TRBJ1-4
clone size: -
D gene: -
CDR3 DNA: TGTGCCTGGAGTGCAAGGGGGAGGAGGAATGAAAAACTGTTTTTT
CDR3 protein: CAWSARGRRNEKLFF

V gene: TRBV4-3
J gene: TRBJ2-3
clone size: -
D gene: TRBD2
CDR3 DNA: TGCGCCAGCAGCCTACTAGCGTCTAGCACAGATACGCAGTATTTT
CDR3 protein: CASSLLASSTDTQYF

V gene: TRBV7-9
J gene: TRBJ1-4
clone size: -
D gene: -
CDR3 DNA: TGTGCCAGCAGCTCCCGGCCAAGGGATGAAAAACTGTTTTTT
CDR3 protein: CASSSRPRDEKLFF

V gene: TRBV5-8
J gene: TRBJ2-3
clone size: -
D gene: TRBD1
CDR3 DNA: TGTGCCAGCAGCTTGTCCGGGACAGGGGCCACAGATACGCAGTATTTT
CDR3 protein: CASSLSGTGATDTQYF

V gene: TRBV19
J gene: TRBJ2-4
clone size: -
D gene: -
CDR3 DNA: TGTGCCAGCGACGTGGGGGGGCATCAAAACATTCAGTACTTC
CDR3 protein: CASDVGGHQNIQYF